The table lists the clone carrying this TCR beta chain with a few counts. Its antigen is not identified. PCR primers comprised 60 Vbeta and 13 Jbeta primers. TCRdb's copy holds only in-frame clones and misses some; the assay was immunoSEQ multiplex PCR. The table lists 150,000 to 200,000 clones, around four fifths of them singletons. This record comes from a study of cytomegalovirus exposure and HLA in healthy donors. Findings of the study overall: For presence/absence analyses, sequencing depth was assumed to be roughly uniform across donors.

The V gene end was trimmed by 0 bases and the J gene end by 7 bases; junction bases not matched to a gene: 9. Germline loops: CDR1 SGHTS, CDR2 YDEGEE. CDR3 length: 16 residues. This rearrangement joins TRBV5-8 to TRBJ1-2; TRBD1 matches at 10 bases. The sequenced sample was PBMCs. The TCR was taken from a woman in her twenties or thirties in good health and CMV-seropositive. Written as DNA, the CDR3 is TGTGCCAGCAGCTTGGTTCCGGGACAGGGGTGGAGTGGCTACACCTTC. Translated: CASSLVPGQGWSGYTF.